Included here is one T cell receptor (beta chain) sequence, with context. This receptor's antigen is unknown. Per-base qualities were not stored, and no clone one base away is much larger. This sample is part of a study of vaccination and CD4 T cells after COVID-19 (dated by TCRdb to the early 2020s). At the level of the whole study: Convalescent patients had a positive SARS-CoV-2 result on nasal swab PCR, and of these patients, several had mild disease and one had severe disease. The convalescent cohort comprised six males and four females, including two Hispanic individuals, seven Caucasians, two Asians and one multiracial person. Each participant got two doses of either the Pfizer-BioNTech BNT162b2 vaccine (n=8) or the Moderna mRNA-1273 vaccine (n=2). Post-COVID blood samples from convalescent patients were collected a median of roughly 100 days after diagnosis, with a range of roughly 35 to 161 days. The time from the second vaccine dose to post-vaccine blood sampling had a median of roughly 77 days and ranged from about 12 to 241 days. For stimulating the cultures, overlapping spike peptide pools were used, derived from SARS-CoV-2 as well as from the common cold coronaviruses HCoV-NL63, HCoV-OC43 and HCoV-229E. Control cultures used a CEFX viral epitope pool as positive control, an HIV-1 Nef peptide pool as negative control, or no peptide. The spike-specific CD4+ TCR repertoire was compared before and after mRNA vaccination in ten to eleven COVID-19 convalescent patients and a handful of infection-naive healthy vaccine recipients. General findings and caveats noted by the study authors: The median number of SARS-CoV-2-reactive clonotypes rose from fewer than 25 after infection to 30 to 45 after vaccination, but the change was not significant. Only a relatively small number of convalescent patients were included in the study, and early timepoints following natural infection were not analyzed. In convalescent patients, a median approximately 86% of post-vaccine SARS-CoV-2-reactive clones were detected only after vaccination, suggesting vaccine-specific priming. Of the vaccine-specific clones found in convalescent patients, nearly all (304 of 307) were mono-reactive for SARS-CoV-2 spike instead of being cross-reactive with common cold coronaviruses.

What this sample's treatment or condition label stands for: approximately 10-day PBMC culture with coronavirus spike peptide pools or control peptides (ViraFEST assay). The study used the ViraFEST assay, which expanded antigen-specific T cells with peptide pools and then identified expanded clonotypes by TCR sequencing. The convalescent patients' positive SARS-CoV-2 PCR tests were from March to December 2020, which was before the Alpha, Beta and Delta variants emerged in the United States. Each well held approximately 2 million PBMCs cultured in IMDM containing approximately 5% human AB serum and around 10 IU/ml IL-2, with 10 ug/ml peptide pools added. Half of the culture medium was replaced with fresh IL-2-containing medium on days 3 and 7. After about nine days of culture, CD4+ T cells were isolated by negative selection with the EasySep CD4+ T cell isolation kit. Ficoll-Paque Plus gradient centrifugation was used to isolate PBMCs from whole blood, and the isolated PBMCs were then either used fresh or cryopreserved at -140C. Culture conditions were generally each tested in triplicate wells.

Receptor amplification or capture employed PCR. At the Johns Hopkins FTIC core, DNA from the cultured CD4+ T cells underwent TCR sequencing with the Oncomine TCR Beta short-read assay. Genomic DNA was extracted from the cultured CD4+ T cells with the QIAamp micro DNA kit. Oncomine TCR Beta libraries made from cultured CD4+ T cells were pooled using unique dual indexes and sequenced on an Illumina iSeq 100. Processing in the source paper ran as follows. Non-productive sequences were removed, and CDR3s that did not start with C, did not end with F or W, or were shorter than 7 amino acids were discarded. Antigen-specific clonotypes were identified with the MANAFEST web application by comparing peptide-stimulated wells with reference and other culture wells. For a clone to be called positive, the clone needed an FDR below 0.05, an odds ratio above 5, and a productive frequency above 0.1% in at least two of three replicate wells. Cross-reactive clonotypes were defined as significantly expanded in both SARS-CoV-2 spike wells and at least one common cold coronavirus spike condition. Using R version 3.6.1, CDR3 homology was evaluated through Levenshtein distances (stringdist) along with unrooted phylogenetic trees (ape). Using fastp at Q25 and MiXCR, TCRdb reprocessed the public reads and kept productive beta chains. Entries are consolidated by CDR3 protein sequence, retaining the most common genes and DNA. The V and J calls were not made by the authors but by TCRdb's processing. The sample table lists over 8,500 distinct CDR3 sequences, roughly 43% of them with a count of one. The top ten constitute over 20% of the sample.

The specimen was CD4+ T cells from blood, cultured in vitro. The receptor was isolated from a human donor who had recovered from COVID-19.

The DNA sequence is given as TGCGCCAGCAGTGATCGGGACAGGGGTGGCTACACCTTC. The resulting protein is CASSDRDRGGYTF. The rearrangement joined TRBV10-2 to TRBJ1-2; 10 junctional bases match TRBD1. The CDR3 holds 13 amino acids from the cysteine to the phenylalanine. Here the CDR3 DNA is all that survives: 39 bases in frame from base 1. The germline V end is reduced by 3 bases and the J end by 7 bases; junction bases left unmatched: 2. As encoded in the germline V gene, CDR1 is WSHSY while CDR2 is SAAADI.